This TCR beta chain derives from a study of CD8 T cells in Susac syndrome. Random hexamers were used to reverse transcribe the RNA input (about 0.5 to 1 ug). A multiplex approach, immunoSEQ multiplex PCR, amplified TCR beta CDR3 across 54 Vbeta and 13 Jbeta. One entry per CDR3 protein results from TCRdb running MiXCR on the immunoSEQ multiplex PCR reads. Of 200,000 or so distinct CDR3 sequences detected, roughly 95% appear once; the ten largest clones hold roughly 0.094%. TCR beta sequences were obtained from blood CD8+ and CD4+ T cells. The multiple sclerosis controls comprised treatment-naive patients whose relapsing-remitting disease was stable or active. TEMRA cells were FACS-enriched and CD8+ and CD4+ T cells negatively isolated. This TCR came from a human donor with multiple sclerosis. What was sequenced was CD4+ T cells from PBMCs.

CDR3 in amino acids: CASGDGYSAEAFF. CDR3 nucleotides: TGTGCCAGCGGGGACGGGTATTCCGCTGAAGCTTTCTTT. The chain employs TRBV2 and TRBJ1-1; possible D gene TRBD1, 5 bases. V lost 8 bases and J 6 bases, leaving 16 bases between the germline ends. Germline CDR1 and CDR2: SNHLY and FYNNEI. The CDR3 runs 13 residues.